The next 6 T cell receptor beta chains were all read from a single sample in a study of Graves' ophthalmopathy and Graves' hyperthyroidism. TCR beta CDR3 regions were amplified from RNA transcripts. HTBI primers served in a first-round RT-PCR, which a second-round multiplex PCR followed. TCRdb recomputed calls from the multiplex PCR reads with MiXCR, one row per CDR3 protein. The table has around 670,000 distinct CDR3 sequences, 40% seen once. Source material: peripheral blood. These receptors all come from an adult man with Graves' ophthalmopathy.

This clonotype has a handful of counts. The chain links TRBV3-1 to TRBJ2-5; D possibly corresponds to TRBD1 (5 bases). The CDR3 runs to 15 residues. Germline lookup yields CDR1 LGHDT and CDR2 YNNKEL (reference sequence). V lost 6 bases, J lost 1 base, and 15 bases lay in between. For the CDR3, the DNA is TGTGCCAGCAGTCTTCTGGGGCGGCTCCAAGAGACCCAGTACTTC. Translated, it gives CASSLLGRLQETQYF.

This clonotype was detected ten times or more. The V call is TRBV24-1, the J call TRBJ2-7; 9 bases map to TRBD1. With 4 bases clipped from V and 5 bases from J, the junction kept 11 bases outside the gene matches. Germline V CDR1 and CDR2: KGHDR, SFDVKD. The CDR3 loop spans 16 amino acids. The CDR3 spells CATSDPTAGTGNEQYF. CDR3 nucleotide sequence: TGTGCCACCAGTGACCCGACTGCCGGGACAGGGAACGAGCAGTACTTC.

This clonotype has at least ten counts. The chain recombines TRBV11-2 with TRBJ2-7; 7 nucleotides align to TRBD2. CDR1 and CDR2 (germline): SGHAT, FQNNGV. This CDR3 region has 12 residues. The CDR3 reads CASSFPGGSLFV. The CDR3 DNA sequence: TGTGCCAGCAGCTTTCCCGGCGGGAGTTTGTTCGTC.

The chain employs TRBV10-3 and TRBJ2-5; possibly TRBD1 for D (6 bases). The V gene lost 10 bases and the J gene lost 6 bases, with 21 bases spanning the gap. Germline CDR1 and CDR2: ENHRY and SYGVKD. The CDR3 runs 14 residues. The CDR3 region has the DNA TGTGCCAGCAACCCAGTTTCAGGGGCGAAGACCCAGTACTTC. The encoded protein is CASNPVSGAKTQYF.

The V call is TRBV20-1, the J call TRBJ1-6; the D gene is possibly TRBD1 (6 bases). The V gene's germline CDR1 is DFQATT and CDR2 SNEGSKA (reference sequence). This CDR3 has 16 amino acids. V was clipped by 5 bases and J by 8 bases, with 22 bases between them. CDR3 residues: CSAEEGVRDTYSPLHF. The CDR3 region has the DNA TGCAGTGCTGAGGAGGGGGTCCGGGACACATATTCACCCCTCCACTTT.

The table lists this clonotype with a few counts. Here the CDR3 DNA reads TGTGCCAGCAGTTTGGGGGGGGTCGCGGAGACCCAGTACTTC. Translating gives CASSLGGVAETQYF. This chain links TRBV7-9 with TRBJ2-5; 7 bases align to TRBD2. V lost 6 bases and J lost 5; bases outside the gene matches: 9. Germline values: CDR1 SEHNR, CDR2 FQNEAQ (reference sequence). This CDR3 has 14 residues.